Listed below are T cell receptor beta chains from one sample, sequenced in a study of T cells in Graves' hyperthyroidism and ophthalmopathy. TCRdb reprocessed the multiplex PCR reads with MiXCR, giving one entry per CDR3 protein. The sample consists of about 840,000 distinct CDR3 sequences, over 35% of them appearing once. Specimen: blood. These TCRs come from a man aged 18-30 years with Graves' hyperthyroidism. CDR3s include the opening cysteine and the closing phenylalanine or tryptophan. D genes are given only for firm matches. The listing skips clone size in some rows; elsewhere it reads once, few, many or a size class.

TRBV28	TRBJ1-5	.	.	CASRIDSRNQPQHF	TGTGCCAGCAGGATAGACAGCCGCAATCAGCCCCAGCATTTT
TRBV7-9	TRBJ1-6	.	many	CASSLDGDQPPLHF	TGTGCCAGCAGCCTAGACGGAGATCAACCACCCCTCCACTTT
TRBV7-2	TRBJ2-5	TRBD2	few	CASSFGRGAAGLAQYF	TGTGCCAGCAGCTTTGGGCGGGGGGCCGCCGGATTGGCCCAGTACTTC
TRBV12-3/TRBV12-4	TRBJ1-5	TRBD1	few	CASTLGDSYQPQHF	TGTGCCAGCACCTTAGGGGACAGTTATCAGCCCCAGCATTTT
TRBV20-1	TRBJ1-3	.	few	CSATGPTRQDAGGGNTIYF	TGCAGTGCTACCGGGCCCACACGCCAAGATGCCGGGGGAGGAAACACCATATATTTT
TRBV15	TRBJ1-1	TRBD1	many	CATSRKGQGQMNTEAFF	TGTGCCACCAGCAGAAAGGGACAGGGTCAAATGAACACTGAAGCTTTCTTT
TRBV29-1	TRBJ2-2	.	.	CSVETGSNTGELFF	TGCAGCGTTGAAACCGGCTCAAACACCGGGGAGCTGTTTTTT
TRBV19	TRBJ1-3	.	.	CASSMGSSGNTMYF	TGTGCCAGTAGTATGGGCAGCTCTGGAAACACCATGTATTTT
TRBV7-8	TRBJ2-5	.	many	CASSLGGGGKYF	TGTGCCAGCAGCTTAGGAGGAGGAGGGAAGTACTTC
TRBV28	TRBJ1-2	.	.	CASSLLDSRANYGYTF	TGTGCCAGCAGTTTATTGGACAGCAGAGCTAACTATGGCTACACCTTC
TRBV12-3/TRBV12-4	TRBJ1-4	TRBD1	.	CASSSSTGTGNEKLFF	TGTGCCAGCTCCTCCTCCACCGGGACAGGGAATGAAAAACTGTTTTTT
TRBV10-2	TRBJ2-5	.	few	CASSLNSLQETQYF	TGCGCCAGCAGTTTGAACTCCCTCCAAGAGACCCAGTACTTC
TRBV29-1	TRBJ2-5	.	many	CSVERNRQRQETQYF	TGCAGCGTTGAGAGGAATAGACAGCGGCAAGAGACCCAGTACTTC
TRBV7-9	TRBJ2-7	.	.	CASTTLVSRGYEQYF	TGTGCCAGCACCACCCTGGTCAGCCGGGGCTACGAGCAGTACTTC
TRBV29-1	TRBJ1-2	.	many	CSVEGSPNYGYTF	TGCAGCGTTGAGGGCAGTCCTAACTATGGCTACACCTTC
TRBV5-1	TRBJ1-2	.	.	CASSPGGAGTTYGYTF	TGCGCCAGCAGCCCGGGCGGAGCCGGGACAACCTATGGCTACACCTTC
TRBV28	TRBJ2-7	.	few	CASSHGGQSYEQYF	TGTGCCAGCAGTCACGGCGGGCAGTCCTACGAGCAGTACTTC
TRBV2	TRBJ2-2	.	many	CASSGDTGELFF	TGTGCCAGCAGTGGGGATACCGGGGAGCTGTTTTTT
TRBV12-5	TRBJ1-2	TRBD1	.	CASGPGQVFAGYTF	TGTGCTAGTGGTCCAGGACAGGTGTTTGCGGGCTACACCTTC
TRBV15	TRBJ2-2	TRBD1	.	CATSPVGQGVSGELFF	TGTGCCACCAGCCCTGTCGGACAGGGGGTTTCCGGGGAGCTGTTTTTT
TRBV10-3	TRBJ1-1	.	many	CASLGDRIDTEAFF	TGTGCCAGCTTAGGGGACCGGATAGACACTGAAGCTTTCTTT
TRBV5-1	TRBJ1-4	.	.	CASSFGDGLNEKLFF	TGCGCCAGCAGCTTCGGCGACGGACTAAATGAAAAACTGTTTTTT
TRBV29-1	TRBJ2-1	.	.	CSVDLGLLNEQFF	TGCAGCGTTGATCTGGGACTGCTAAATGAGCAGTTCTTC
TRBV5-5	TRBJ2-7	TRBD1	few	CASSWGQGFHEQYF	TGTGCCAGCAGCTGGGGACAGGGGTTCCACGAGCAGTACTTC
TRBV19	TRBJ1-2	.	.	CASSINRLYGYTF	TGTGCCAGTAGTATCAACAGGCTCTATGGCTACACCTTC
TRBV5-1	TRBJ1-2	.	.	CASSPTRVKGYTF	TGCGCCAGCAGCCCGACAAGGGTAAAGGGCTACACCTTC
TRBV10-3	TRBJ2-5	.	.	CASSYRVGETQYF	TGTGCCAGCAGTTACAGGGTAGGGGAGACCCAGTACTTC
TRBV6-5	TRBJ2-7	.	many	CASSYEGYEQYF	TGTGCCAGCAGTTACGAGGGCTACGAGCAGTACTTC
TRBV7-2	TRBJ1-6	.	many	CASSLQGNSPLHF	TGTGCCAGCAGCTTACAGGGCAATTCACCCCTCCACTTT
TRBV11-1	TRBJ1-4	TRBD1	.	CASSATGWGATNEKLFF	TGTGCCAGCAGCGCGACAGGGTGGGGAGCAACTAATGAAAAACTGTTTTTT
TRBV11-2	TRBJ2-2	TRBD1	few	CASSFRTGLTNTGELFF	TGTGCCAGCAGCTTCCGGACAGGTCTGACGAACACCGGGGAGCTGTTTTTT
TRBV29-1	TRBJ2-7	TRBD2	.	CSTGLADPQYF	TGCAGCACGGGACTAGCGGACCCGCAGTACTTC
TRBV11-2	TRBJ1-2	TRBD1	.	CASSLGGQIGYTF	TGTGCCAGCAGCTTAGGGGGACAGATCGGCTACACCTTC
TRBV19	TRBJ1-3	.	few	CASTVGGSSGNTIYF	TGTGCCAGTACTGTCGGCGGCAGCTCTGGAAACACCATATATTTT
TRBV20-1	TRBJ2-7	.	.	CSARERDNLVHEQYF	TGCAGTGCTAGAGAACGGGACAATCTCGTGCACGAGCAGTACTTC
TRBV15	TRBJ2-7	.	once	CATSRDSPWGYEQYF	TGTGCCACCAGCAGAGACAGCCCCTGGGGTTACGAGCAGTACTTC
TRBV25-1	TRBJ1-1	TRBD1	.	CASSGQGITEAFF	TGTGCCAGCTCGGGACAGGGAATCACTGAAGCTTTCTTT
TRBV7-9	TRBJ2-2	TRBD2	.	CASSFLAGGSNTGELFF	TGTGCCAGCAGCTTTCTAGCGGGGGGTTCGAACACCGGGGAGCTGTTTTTT
TRBV6-6	TRBJ1-5	TRBD1	.	CASSFTGENQPQHF	TGTGCCAGCAGTTTCACAGGGGAGAATCAGCCCCAGCATTTT
TRBV2	TRBJ2-3	TRBD2	.	CASSEEGAGSTDTQYF	TGTGCCAGCAGTGAAGAAGGAGCGGGGAGCACAGATACGCAGTATTTT
TRBV10-3	TRBJ1-1	.	.	CAISRDLGEAFF	TGTGCCATCAGTCGGGACTTGGGCGAAGCTTTCTTT